Shown below are 25 T cell receptor beta chains from a single sample sequenced in a study of tumor-infiltrating lymphocytes in primary liver carcinoma. TCR beta cDNA came from about 500 ng total RNA, primed with a constant-region primer. Libraries for TCR beta were built through three nested multiplex PCR rounds, which together made up a slightly modified ARM-PCR procedure. The two initial PCR rounds, roughly 10 cycles each, used TRBV1-TRBV30 forward and C-beta reverse primers. One entry per CDR3 protein, called by TCRdb with MiXCR from the multiplex PCR reads. The table shows about 180,000 distinct CDR3 sequences, with less than 65% occurring only once. RNA isolated from unsorted whole blood supplied the blood RNA, with germline DNA also extracted. Material for sequencing was peripheral blood. Source of these receptors: a man aged 40-49 years with primary liver carcinoma and hepatitis B virus infection.

Points on this clonotype: A much more abundant neighbour one base away suggests this may be a read error. The chain employs TRBV11-2 and TRBJ2-2, with 7 bases identical to TRBD2. There are 18 residues in the CDR3. After removal of 4 bases from V and 1 base from J, the junction contained 12 bases not matched to a gene. CDR1 and CDR2 from the germline V gene are SGHAT and FQNNGV. This CDR3 reads CASSSPTGTTRNTGELFF. The CDR3 bases are TGTGCCAGCAGCTCGCCGACCGGGACTACCAGGAACACCGGGGAGCTGTTTTTT.

This clonotype was observed a few times. A much larger clone differs from this one at a single base, so this may be a read error. The chain carries TRBV11-2 and TRBJ2-7; possible D gene TRBD2, 5 bases. Germline loops: CDR1 SGHAT, CDR2 FQNNGV. The CDR3 sequence is 11 residues long. CDR3 region: CVSSSQEDPYF. In DNA form, the CDR3 reads TGTGTCAGCAGCTCCCAGGAGGACCCTTACTTC.

Note on this clonotype: Compared with germline, one end of the junction differs, possibly owing to a read error. V gene TRBV11-2 combines with J gene TRBJ2-3; D perhaps matches TRBD2 (6 bases). Germline CDR1 is SGHAT and CDR2 is FQNNGV. This CDR3 has 15 amino acids. The CDR3 reads CASSSGSSGTHTQYF. The DNA for the CDR3 is TGTGCCAGCAGCTCCGGGAGTAGCGGCACACATACGCAGTATTTT.

On this clonotype: Germline is not matched at one junction end, which may reflect a read error. The gene calls are TRBV11-2 and TRBJ2-7; tentative D call: TRBD2 (6 bases). This CDR3 has 15 amino acids. Germline V gene data show CDR1 as SGHAT and CDR2 as FQNNGV. CDR3 nucleotide sequence: TGTGCCAGAAGCTTAGCGGCGACAGCATTCTACGAGCAGTACTTC. Its translation: CARSLAATAFYEQYF.

The CDR3 coding sequence is TGTGCCAGCAGCTTAGAGGACTGGGGGGGAACTGAAGCTTTCTTT. Translation: CASSLEDWGGTEAFF. The chain recombines TRBV13 with TRBJ1-1; possible D gene TRBD1, 5 bases. This CDR3 region has 15 residues. Germline CDR1 PRHDT, CDR2 FYEKMQ (reference sequence). Trimming removed 1 base at V and 5 bases at J, with 14 bases between. The variable domain in full, completed from reference TRBV13 and TRBJ1-1, reads AAGVIQSPRHLIKEKRETATLKCYPIPRHDTVYWYQQGPGQDPQFLISFYEKMQSDKGSIPDRFSAQQFSDYHSELNMSSLELGDSALYFCASSLEDWGGTEAFFGQGTRLTVV.

The chain joins TRBV14 to TRBJ2-1; 8 nucleotides align to TRBD2. V lost 4 bases to trimming and J lost 3 bases; unmatched junction nucleotides: 5. The germline CDR1 and CDR2 sequences are SGHDN and FVKESK. The CDR3 covers 15 residues. The chain's CDR3 is CASSPPAGGYNEQFF. The CDR3 DNA follows: TGTGCCAGCAGCCCTCCGGCGGGGGGCTACAATGAGCAGTTCTTC.

The CDR3 sequence is CASSQIGEQFF. The CDR3 DNA sequence: TGCGCCAGCAGCCAGATCGGTGAACAGTTCTTC. This chain uses TRBV4-1 with TRBJ2-1; D unclear. V lost 3 bases, J lost 13 bases, and 10 bases lay in between. Germline CDR1 MGHRA, CDR2 YSYEKL. This CDR3 has 11 residues.

This clonotype occurred many times. This sequence joins TRBV6-5 and TRBJ2-3; 8 bases fit TRBD2. Germline lookup yields CDR1 MNHEY and CDR2 SVGAGI. Trimming cost V 6 bases and J 0 bases; bases outside gene matches: 8. CDR3 length equals 16 residues. The CDR3 region has the DNA TGTGCCAGCAGGCGCCTAGCGGGCACTAGCACAGATACGCAGTATTTT. This encodes CASRRLAGTSTDTQYF.

V usage is TRBV29-1 and J usage is TRBJ1-2, with a tentative D call TRBD1 (6 bases). Germline CDR1 is SQVTM and CDR2 is ANQGSEA. Between the trimmed V and J ends, which lost 3 bases and 2 bases, there was a span of 10 bases. The CDR3 length is 13 residues. CDR3 region: CSVEEDSNYGYTF. The CDR3 nucleotides are TGCAGCGTTGAGGAGGACAGCAACTATGGCTACACCTTC.

This clonotype was counted between two and nine times. V is TRBV6-5 and J is TRBJ1-1, with unresolved D. Deletions cut 4 bases from V and 1 base from J, with 10 bases between. Per germline, CDR1 MNHEY and CDR2 SVGAGI. The CDR3 is made up of 14 amino acids. The CDR3 DNA is TGTGCCAGCAGTTCCTCCGGCGGGAACACTGAAGCTTTCTTT. Translation: CASSSSGGNTEAFF.

This clonotype was detected once. The V gene is TRBV10-2, the J gene TRBJ2-7; 10 bases fit TRBD2. The CDR3 has 16 residues. After removal of 3 bases from V and 2 bases from J, the junction contained 7 bases not matched to a gene. The germline CDR1 and CDR2 sequences are WSHSY and SAAADI. CDR3: CASSDPPGLATYEQYF. CDR3 sequence (DNA): TGCGCCAGCAGTGATCCGCCGGGACTAGCGACCTACGAGCAGTACTTC.

This clonotype was counted a single time. The chain uses TRBV11-2 and TRBJ1-2; D remains unclear. Germline CDR1 is SGHAT and CDR2 is FQNNGV. The length of the CDR3 is 12 residues. Trimming cost V 0 bases and J 8 bases, with 7 bases left between them. This chain's CDR3 is CASSLDREGYTF. CDR3 bases: TGTGCCAGCAGCTTAGATCGGGAAGGCTACACCTTC. Combining the CDR3 with reference TRBV11-2 and TRBJ1-2 gives the whole variable domain EAGVAQSPRYKIIEKRQSVAFWCNPISGHATLYWYQQILGQGPKLLIQFQNNGVVDDSQLPKDRFSAERLKGVDSTLKIQPAKLEDSAVYLCASSLDREGYTFGSGTRLTVV.

CDR3 nucleotides: TGCAGCGTTGAAGCAGGTTTCGGAGATACGCAGTATTTT. Its translation: CSVEAGFGDTQYF. The chain recombines TRBV29-1 with TRBJ2-3, with D unclear. This CDR3 is 13 amino acids long. Germline loops: CDR1 SQVTM, CDR2 ANQGSEA. Between the trimmed V and J ends, which lost 1 base and 5 bases, there was a span of 10 bases.

About this clonotype: A read error may account for a junction end that differs from germline. This chain connects TRBV11-2 to TRBJ2-1; D may be TRBD2 (5 bases). CDR3 length: 17 residues. Germline V lookup: CDR1 SGHAT, CDR2 FQNNGV. The chain's CDR3 is CASSLVSWSGPSNEQFF. The CDR3 DNA reads as TGCGCCAGCAGCTTGGTAAGTTGGAGCGGCCCCAGCAATGAGCAGTTCTTC.

In DNA form, the CDR3 reads TGTGCCATCAGACAGGGGGGGTCCGAGCAGTACTTC. Translation gives CAIRQGGSEQYF. This sequence joins TRBV6-6 and TRBJ2-7; 9 nucleotides align to TRBD1. In germline, CDR1 is MNHNY, CDR2 SVGAGI (reference sequence). Germline trimming cut 10 bases from V and 6 bases from J; bases unmatched to any gene: 7. The CDR3 has 12 residues.

The chain couples TRBV7-9 to TRBJ2-5; possible D gene TRBD1, 6 bases. With 6 bases removed from V and 0 bases from J, the gap between germline ends came to 20 bases. In germline, CDR1 is SEHNR, CDR2 FQNEAQ (reference sequence). This CDR3 comprises 17 residues. CDR3 residues: CASRPLVWGHDQETQYF. The CDR3 DNA follows: TGTGCCAGCAGACCCCTGGTATGGGGGCACGACCAAGAGACCCAGTACTTC.

Concerning this clonotype: It may be a read error: a sequence one base away is much more abundant. The CDR3 DNA is TGTGCCAGCAGACAGGGGACGACTTTCCAGACCCAGTACTTC. This translates into CASRQGTTFQTQYF. The chain uses TRBV6-6 and TRBJ2-5; 7 bases are a match to TRBD1. Trimming removed 6 bases from V and 6 bases from J; junction bases left unmatched: 10. The germline V gene encodes CDR1 MNHNY and CDR2 SVGAGI (reference sequence). CDR3 length: 14 amino acids.

The chain joins TRBV5-1 to TRBJ2-7, with D perhaps matching TRBD2 (5 bases). Per germline, CDR1 SGHRS and CDR2 YFSETQ. V lost 5 bases and J 6 bases, leaving 15 bases between the germline ends. This CDR3 is 13 amino acids long. Written as DNA, the CDR3 is TGCGCCAGCAGTTTACTGAGGGTTGGCGAGCAGTACTTC. It is translated as CASSLLRVGEQYF.

This clonotype was counted only a few times. The gene calls are TRBV12-3 or TRBV12-4 and TRBJ2-6; TRBD1 agrees at 7 bases. V shed 1 base and J 0 bases; nucleotides not matched to a gene: 6. The CDR3 contains 18 residues. The CDR3 is CASSLGGGANSGANVLTF. The CDR3, as DNA: TGTGCCAGCAGTTTAGGAGGGGGCGCGAACTCTGGGGCCAACGTCCTGACTTTC.

The count of this clonotype is one. This may be a read error, as it is one base from a much larger clone. This chain uses TRBV11-2 with TRBJ1-1, with 7 bases matching TRBD1. With V trimmed by 10 bases and J by 2 bases, 7 bases remained unmatched. Germline V CDR1 and CDR2: SGHAT, FQNNGV. CDR3 length: 13 amino acids. Here the CDR3 DNA reads TGTGCCAACGGTAGACAGGGAAACACTGAAGCTTTCTTT. Residues: CANGRQGNTEAFF.

Remarks on this clonotype: The junction departs from the called germline gene at one end, perhaps through a read error. The chain employs TRBV12-3 or TRBV12-4 and TRBJ2-7, with 13 bases lining up with TRBD2. CDR3 length: 14 residues. The CDR3 is CTSSIGLAGAEQYF. CDR3 coding DNA: TGTACCAGCAGTATAGGACTAGCGGGAGCCGAGCAGTACTTC.

With regard to this clonotype: The germline gene is not matched at one end of the junction; a read error may be the cause. The V gene is TRBV11-2, the J gene TRBJ1-1, with TRBD1 identical over 9 bases. Per the germline V gene, CDR1 is SGHAT and CDR2 is FQNNGV. There are 18 residues in the CDR3. DNA of the CDR3: TGTGCCATCAGCATAGATGGGTACAGGGGGCGCCGGTACACTGAAGCTTTCTTT. This encodes CAISIDGYRGRRYTEAFF.

Points on this clonotype: This likely comes from a read error, as the CDR3 has no conserved phenylalanine or tryptophan at its end. V usage is TRBV11-1 and J usage is TRBJ2-1, with 9 bases fitting TRBD2. Germline loops: CDR1 SGHAT, CDR2 FQDESV (reference sequence). The CDR3 runs 14 residues. The CDR3 is CAGSSSGNVRGQFL. CDR3 in DNA: TGTGCCGGCAGCTCTAGCGGGAACGTAAGGGGGCAGTTCCTC.

This clonotype was detected many times. The chain combines TRBV4-2 with TRBJ1-5; unclear D gene. The V end was cut by 2 bases, the J end by 7 bases, with 12 bases between. The germline V gene encodes CDR1 LGHNA and CDR2 YNFKEQ. The CDR3 extends over 14 amino acids. The CDR3 is CASSQIETRQPQHF. The CDR3 coding sequence is TGTGCCAGCAGCCAAATAGAGACGCGGCAGCCCCAGCATTTT.

The CDR3 here is CATSDFARNYGYTF. In DNA form, the CDR3 reads TGTGCCACCAGTGATTTCGCCAGGAACTATGGCTACACCTTC. The chain employs TRBV24-1 and TRBJ1-2; D remains ambiguous. The germline V and J ends were trimmed by 1 base and 2 bases, with 7 bases remaining between them. Per germline, CDR1 KGHDR and CDR2 SFDVKD. The CDR3 is 14 residues long.